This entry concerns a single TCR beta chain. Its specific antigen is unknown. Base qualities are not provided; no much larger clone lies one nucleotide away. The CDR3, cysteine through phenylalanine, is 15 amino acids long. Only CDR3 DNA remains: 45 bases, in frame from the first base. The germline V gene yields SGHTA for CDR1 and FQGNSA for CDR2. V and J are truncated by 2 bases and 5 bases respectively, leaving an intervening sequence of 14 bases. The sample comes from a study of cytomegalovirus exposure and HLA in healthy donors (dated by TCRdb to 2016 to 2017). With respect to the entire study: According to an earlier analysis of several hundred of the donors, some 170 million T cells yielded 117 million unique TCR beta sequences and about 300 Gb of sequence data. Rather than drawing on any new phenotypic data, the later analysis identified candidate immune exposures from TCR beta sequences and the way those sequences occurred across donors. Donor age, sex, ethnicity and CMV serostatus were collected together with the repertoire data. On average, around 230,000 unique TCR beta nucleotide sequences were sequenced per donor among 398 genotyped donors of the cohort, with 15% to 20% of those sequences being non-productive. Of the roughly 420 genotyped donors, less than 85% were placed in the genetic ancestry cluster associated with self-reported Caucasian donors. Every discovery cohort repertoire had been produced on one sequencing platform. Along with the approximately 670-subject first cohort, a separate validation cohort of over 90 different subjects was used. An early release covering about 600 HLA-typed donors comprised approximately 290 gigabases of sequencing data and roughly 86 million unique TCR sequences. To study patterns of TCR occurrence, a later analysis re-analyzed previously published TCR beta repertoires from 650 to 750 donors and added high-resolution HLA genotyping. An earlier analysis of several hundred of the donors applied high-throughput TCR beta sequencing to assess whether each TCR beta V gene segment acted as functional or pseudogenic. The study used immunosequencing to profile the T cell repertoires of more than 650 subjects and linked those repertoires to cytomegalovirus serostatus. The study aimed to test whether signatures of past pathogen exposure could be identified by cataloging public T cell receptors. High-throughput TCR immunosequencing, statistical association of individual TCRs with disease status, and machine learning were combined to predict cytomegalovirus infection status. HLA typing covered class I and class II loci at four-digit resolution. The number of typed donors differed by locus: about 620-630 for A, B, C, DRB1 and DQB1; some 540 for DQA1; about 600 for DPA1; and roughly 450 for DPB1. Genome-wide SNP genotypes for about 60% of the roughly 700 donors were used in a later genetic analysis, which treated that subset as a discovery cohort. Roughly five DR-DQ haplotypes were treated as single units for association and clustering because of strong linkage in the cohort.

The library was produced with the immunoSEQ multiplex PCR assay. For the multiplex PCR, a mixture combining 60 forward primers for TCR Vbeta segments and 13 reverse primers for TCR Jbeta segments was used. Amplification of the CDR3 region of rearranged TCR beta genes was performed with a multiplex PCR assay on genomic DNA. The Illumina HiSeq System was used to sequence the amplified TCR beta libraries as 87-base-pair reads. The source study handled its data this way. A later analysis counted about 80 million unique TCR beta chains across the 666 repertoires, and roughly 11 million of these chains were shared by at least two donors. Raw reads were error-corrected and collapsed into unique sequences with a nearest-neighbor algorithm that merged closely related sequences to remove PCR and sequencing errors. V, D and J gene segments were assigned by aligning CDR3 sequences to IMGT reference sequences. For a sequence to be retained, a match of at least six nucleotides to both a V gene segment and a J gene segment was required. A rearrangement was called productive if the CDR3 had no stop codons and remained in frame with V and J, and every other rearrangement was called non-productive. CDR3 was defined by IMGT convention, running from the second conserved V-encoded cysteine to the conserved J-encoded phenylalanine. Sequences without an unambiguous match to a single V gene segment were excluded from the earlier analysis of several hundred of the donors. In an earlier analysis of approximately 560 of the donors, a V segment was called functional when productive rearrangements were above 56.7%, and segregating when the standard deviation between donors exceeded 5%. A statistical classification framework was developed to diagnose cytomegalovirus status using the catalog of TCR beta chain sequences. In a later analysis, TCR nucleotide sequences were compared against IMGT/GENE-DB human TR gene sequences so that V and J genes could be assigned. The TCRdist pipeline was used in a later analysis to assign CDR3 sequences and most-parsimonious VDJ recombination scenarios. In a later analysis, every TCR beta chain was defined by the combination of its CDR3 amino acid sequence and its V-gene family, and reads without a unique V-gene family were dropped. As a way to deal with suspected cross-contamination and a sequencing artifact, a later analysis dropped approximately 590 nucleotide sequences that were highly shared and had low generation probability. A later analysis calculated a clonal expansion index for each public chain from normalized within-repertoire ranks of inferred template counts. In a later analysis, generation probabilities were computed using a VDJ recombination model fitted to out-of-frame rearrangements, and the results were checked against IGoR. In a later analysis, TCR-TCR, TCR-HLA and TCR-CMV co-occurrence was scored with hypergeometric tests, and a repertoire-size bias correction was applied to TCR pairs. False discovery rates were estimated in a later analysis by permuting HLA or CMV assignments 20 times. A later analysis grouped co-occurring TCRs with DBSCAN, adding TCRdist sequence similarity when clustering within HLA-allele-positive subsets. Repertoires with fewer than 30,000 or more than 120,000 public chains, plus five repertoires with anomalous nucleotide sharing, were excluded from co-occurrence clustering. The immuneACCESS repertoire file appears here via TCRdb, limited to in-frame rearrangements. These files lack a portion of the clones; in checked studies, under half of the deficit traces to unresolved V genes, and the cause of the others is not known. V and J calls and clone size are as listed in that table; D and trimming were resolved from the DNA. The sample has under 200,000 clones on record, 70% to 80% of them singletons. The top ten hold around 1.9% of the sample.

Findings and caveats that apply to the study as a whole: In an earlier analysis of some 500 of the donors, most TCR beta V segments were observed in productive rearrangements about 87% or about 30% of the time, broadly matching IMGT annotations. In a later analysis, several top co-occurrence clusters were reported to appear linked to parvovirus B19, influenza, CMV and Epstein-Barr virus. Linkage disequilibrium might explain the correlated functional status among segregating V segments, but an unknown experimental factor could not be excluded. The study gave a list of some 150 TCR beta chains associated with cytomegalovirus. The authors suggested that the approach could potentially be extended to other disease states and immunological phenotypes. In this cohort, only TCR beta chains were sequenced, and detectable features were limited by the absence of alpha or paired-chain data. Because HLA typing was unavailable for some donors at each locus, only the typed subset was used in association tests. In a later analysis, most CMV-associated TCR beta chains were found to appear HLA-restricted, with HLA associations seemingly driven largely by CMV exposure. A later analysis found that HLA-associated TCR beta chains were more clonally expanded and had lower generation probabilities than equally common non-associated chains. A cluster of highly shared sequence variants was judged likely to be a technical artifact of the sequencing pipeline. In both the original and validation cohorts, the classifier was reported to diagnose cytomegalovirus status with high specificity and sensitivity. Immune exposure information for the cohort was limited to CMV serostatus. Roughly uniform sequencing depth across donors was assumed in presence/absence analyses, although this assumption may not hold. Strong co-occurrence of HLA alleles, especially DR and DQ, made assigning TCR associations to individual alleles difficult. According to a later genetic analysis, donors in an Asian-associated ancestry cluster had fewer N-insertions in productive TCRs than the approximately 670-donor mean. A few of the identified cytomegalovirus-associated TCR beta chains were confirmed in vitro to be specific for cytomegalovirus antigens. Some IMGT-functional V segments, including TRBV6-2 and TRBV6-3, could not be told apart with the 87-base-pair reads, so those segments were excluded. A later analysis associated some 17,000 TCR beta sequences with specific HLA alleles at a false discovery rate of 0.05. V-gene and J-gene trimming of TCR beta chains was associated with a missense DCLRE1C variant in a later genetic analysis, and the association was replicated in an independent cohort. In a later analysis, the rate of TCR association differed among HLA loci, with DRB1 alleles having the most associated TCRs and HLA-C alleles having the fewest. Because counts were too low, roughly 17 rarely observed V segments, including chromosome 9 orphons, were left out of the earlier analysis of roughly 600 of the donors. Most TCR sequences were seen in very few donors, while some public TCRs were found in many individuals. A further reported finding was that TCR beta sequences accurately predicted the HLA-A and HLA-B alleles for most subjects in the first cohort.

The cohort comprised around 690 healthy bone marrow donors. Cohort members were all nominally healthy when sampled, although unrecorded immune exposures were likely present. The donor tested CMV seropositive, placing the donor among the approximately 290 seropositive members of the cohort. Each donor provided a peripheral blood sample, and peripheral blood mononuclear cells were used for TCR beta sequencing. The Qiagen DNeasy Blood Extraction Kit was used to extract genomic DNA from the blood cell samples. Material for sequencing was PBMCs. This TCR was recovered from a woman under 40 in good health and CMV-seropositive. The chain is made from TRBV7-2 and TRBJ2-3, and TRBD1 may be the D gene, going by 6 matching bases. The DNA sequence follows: TGTGCCAGCAGCTTAACAACAGGGAGTTTAGATACGCAGTATTTT. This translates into CASSLTTGSLDTQYF.